This T cell receptor (beta chain) emerged from a study of T cell responses to AZD1222 COVID-19 vaccine. About the study: Second doses at about 4 or about 12 weeks were pooled.

Some clones are missing from TCRdb's copy, which holds only in-frame ones; the method was immunoSEQ multiplex PCR. The sample holds around 99,000 clones, roughly nine tenths seen once. Germline-derived CDR1 and CDR2 are MGHDK and SYGVNS. Between the trimmed V and J ends, which lost 6 bases and 6 bases, there was a span of 9 bases. The length of the CDR3 is 12 residues. A note on this clone: What it recognizes is unknown.

Study results and limitations: Reportedly, nearly half the spike-specific TCRs target unmutated variant regions.

The sequenced sample was peripheral blood, obtained on day 0 of AZD1222 vaccination. The rearrangement uses TRBV25-1 and TRBJ1-5, with unresolved D. The clonotype was recovered from an adult in good health. CDR3: CASRTASQPQHF. CDR3 sequence (DNA): TGTGCCAGCAGGACTGCGAGTCAGCCCCAGCATTTT.